This T cell receptor beta chain was sequenced for a study of CD8+ T cells in alopecia areata (dated by TCRdb to about 2018). Turning to the overall study: The treated patients took part in an open-label pilot trial in which moderate-to-severe alopecia areata was treated with oral tofacitinib at 5 to 10 mg twice daily. Disease severity in treated patients was measured with the SALT score, which quantifies the percentage of affected scalp surface area. Biopsies were taken from tofacitinib-treated patients at baseline and at 4 and 24 weeks of treatment, and a later scalp biopsy was taken in several of the tofacitinib-treated patients. Scalp clonality was compared among normal scalp (n=4), patchy alopecia areata scalp (n=8), and alopecia totalis/universalis scalp (n=8). The RNA source kit depended on sample type: the PAXgene miRNA kit for fixed scalp, the miRNeasy kit for PBMCs, and the RNeasy kit for mouse skin. On the human side, TCRbeta sequencing was run on scalp tissue and on sorted CD4+ and CD8+ peripheral blood T cells from healthy controls and from alopecia areata patients with either patchy or totalis/universalis disease. High-throughput TCRbeta sequencing was used to examine T cell clonal expansion in alopecia areata in both the C3H/HeJ mouse model and human patients. TCRbeta CDR3 regions were amplified by immunoSEQ multiplex PCR with 35 Vbeta forward and 13 Jbeta reverse primers. Tofacitinib was administered for 6 to 18 months, and 6 months of follow-up off drug were then conducted to assess delayed response and recurrence. The full study reports these points: Many expanded lesional clones persisted in scalp and blood during tofacitinib treatment, which may partly explain relapse after stopping treatment. Compared with mice, TCR sequences shared between patients were less clear, possibly partly because of HLA diversity across the patient population. Compared with normal scalp, lesional scalp, particularly in alopecia totalis/universalis, had higher clonality and more expanded CD8+ clones, which suggests antigenic drive. Scalp clonality and the number of expanded CD8+ clones among the top 100 scalp clones were significantly decreased by tofacitinib. Unlike mouse skin, where gammadelta T cells dominate, normal human skin contains resident alphabeta T cells that get sequenced too, which complicates analysis of the scalp TCR repertoire. Because the treated cohort was small and had only one nonresponder, larger studies are needed to examine links between baseline CD8+ expansion and response.

Library prep was done by the immunoSEQ multiplex PCR assay. To provide template for TCR sequencing, every sample had RNA extracted and reverse transcribed into cDNA. First-strand cDNA was synthesized with SuperScript III using a 2:1 mix of oligo-dT and random hexamers. A synthetic immune receptor repertoire was used to measure amplification bias, and any remaining bias was corrected computationally. As for the authors' bioinformatics: After raw reads were preprocessed to remove errors, the CDR3 was defined following IMGT conventions as running from the conserved cysteine to phenylalanine. Clonality was calculated as 1 minus Shannon entropy normalized by log2 of the number of productive unique TCRs. Scalp TCRbeta sequences were cross-referenced with sorted blood CD4 and CD8 repertoires so that the CD4 or CD8 identity of scalp clones could be inferred. TCRdb mirrors the immuneACCESS table, restricted to in-frame sequences. Some clones are absent from its copies; in checked studies, under half trace to an unresolved V gene, and the reason for the others is unknown. That table gives V, J and clone size, and the DNA gave D and trimming. This sample lists about 270,000 clones; about 60% were detected once. The ten largest make up about 0.89% of the sample.

From the cysteine through the phenylalanine, the CDR3 covers 11 amino acids. Just CDR3 DNA is preserved here, 33 bases in frame from base 1. Cut back by 3 bases and 5 bases, the V and J ends lie 6 bases apart. CDR1 GTSNPN and CDR2 SVGIG are derived from the germline V gene (reference sequence). A note on this clone: Its antigen is still unknown. No base quality information exists; no much larger clone differs at one position.

The treatment or condition label here, explained by the study, means: oral pan-JAK inhibitor, 5-10 mg twice daily. Peripheral blood and lesional scalp punch biopsies were obtained from patients with alopecia areata. After PBMCs were isolated by density centrifugation and stained for CD3, CD4 and CD8, a FACSAria was used to sort CD4+ and CD8+ T cells. The sequence was obtained from a human donor with alopecia areata. The rearrangement combines TRBV30 with TRBJ2-3; TRBD2 is possibly the D segment (5 matching bases). The specimen was CD4+ T cells sorted from blood, collected between weeks 51 and 52, from a patient treated with tofacitinib. The CDR3 region: CAWSGGDTQYF. The sequenced DNA: TGTGCCTGGAGCGGAGGAGATACGCAGTATTTT.